These T cell receptor beta chains were read from a single sample in a study of regulatory T cells in long-lasting Graves disease. MiXCR, applied by TCRdb to the multiplex PCR reads, yields one record per CDR3 protein. This sample has some 450,000 distinct CDR3 sequences, with roughly 15% found just once. The same specimen was also included in a second study, on T cells in Graves' hyperthyroidism and ophthalmopathy.

Here the sequenced sample was peripheral blood mononuclear cells (PBMCs), taken at new diagnosis, from a patient treated with antithyroid drugs. The receptors originated from a woman aged 25 to 39 with Graves disease. Each CDR3 is given with its conserved first and last residue. Each record gives: V gene, D gene, clone size, J gene, CDR3 DNA, CDR3 protein. The D gene is left open where the match is weak. Not all rows give a size; the values are once, few, many and, for expanded clones, a class.

V: TRBV2; D: TRBD1; size: many; J: TRBJ1-5; DNA: TGTGCCAGCAGTACAGGGGAAGGCAATCAGCCCCAGCATTTT; CDR3: CASSTGEGNQPQHF
V: TRBV7-9; D: -; size: -; J: TRBJ2-1; DNA: TGTGCCAGCAGCTTATCTGCGCATGGGGGGTACAATGAGCAGTTCTTC; CDR3: CASSLSAHGGYNEQFF
V: TRBV7-2; D: -; size: few; J: TRBJ2-4; DNA: TGTGCCAGCAGCTTAGTGATAGAGGGGGGCCGGTCGAACTTC; CDR3: CASSLVIEGGRSNF
V: TRBV27; D: TRBD1; size: -; J: TRBJ2-2; DNA: TGTGCCAGCAGTTTAATAGGGAGGGGACAGGGTGCCGGCGGGGAGATGTTTTTT; CDR3: CASSLIGRGQGAGGEMFF
V: TRBV10-3; D: TRBD2; size: many; J: TRBJ2-1; DNA: TGTGCCATCAGTGACCTAGGGCTAGCGGGAGAGCAAAACAATGAGCAGTTCTTC; CDR3: CAISDLGLAGEQNNEQFF
V: TRBV6-5; D: -; size: many; J: TRBJ2-5; DNA: TGTGCCAGCAGTTACCCGGACGGTTCTCAGACCCAGTACTTC; CDR3: CASSYPDGSQTQYF
V: TRBV7-3; D: -; size: few; J: TRBJ2-6; DNA: TGTGCCAGCAGCCTCTCAGGCTGGGCCAACGTCCTGACTTTC; CDR3: CASSLSGWANVLTF
V: TRBV5-1; D: -; size: many; J: TRBJ2-3; DNA: TGCGCCAGCAGCTTCTACACCATAGAAGATACGCAGTATTTT; CDR3: CASSFYTIEDTQYF
V: TRBV6-5; D: TRBD2; size: many; J: TRBJ2-7; DNA: TGTGCCAGCAGTTCAACGGGGGAGGGCTCCTACGAGCAGTACTTC; CDR3: CASSSTGEGSYEQYF
V: TRBV28; D: -; size: many; J: TRBJ2-2; DNA: TGTGCCAGCAGTTTATCGCGACTAGTCACCGGGGAGCTGTTTTTT; CDR3: CASSLSRLVTGELFF
V: TRBV27; D: -; size: many; J: TRBJ1-1; DNA: TGTGCCAGCAGTCAAAGGACCCTTACTGAAGCTTTCTTT; CDR3: CASSQRTLTEAFF
V: TRBV5-5; D: TRBD2; size: -; J: TRBJ2-5; DNA: TGTGCCAGCAGCCCCCGGGAGGGTCGGGAGACCCAGTACTTC; CDR3: CASSPREGRETQYF
V: TRBV20-1; D: -; size: -; J: TRBJ1-4; DNA: TGCAGTGCTAGGGACGCGAGGGCAAATTATGAAAAACTGTTTTTT; CDR3: CSARDARANYEKLFF
V: TRBV5-5; D: -; size: -; J: TRBJ2-1; DNA: TGTGCCAGCAGCTTTGAAGTCTATGAGCAGTTCTTC; CDR3: CASSFEVYEQFF
V: TRBV29-1; D: TRBD2; size: -; J: TRBJ2-1; DNA: TGCAGCGTCCAGGGACTAGTTAGGGGCAATGAGCAGTTCTTC; CDR3: CSVQGLVRGNEQFF
V: TRBV11-2; D: -; size: many; J: TRBJ1-2; DNA: TGTGCCAGCAGCTTATTCTCGCAGTCACTTAATGGCTACACCTTC; CDR3: CASSLFSQSLNGYTF
V: TRBV6-1; D: -; size: many; J: TRBJ1-2; DNA: TGTGCCAGCAGAGAGGGAAACTATGGCTACACCTTC; CDR3: CASREGNYGYTF
V: TRBV20-1; D: -; size: -; J: TRBJ2-7; DNA: TGCAGTGCTGGCCCCCTGGTGGGAGACTGGCACTACGAGCAGTACTTC; CDR3: CSAGPLVGDWHYEQYF
V: TRBV18; D: -; size: many; J: TRBJ1-1; DNA: TGTGCCAGCTCACGGGCTTCCGGGGCGAACACTGAAGCTTTCTTT; CDR3: CASSRASGANTEAFF
V: TRBV5-1; D: TRBD2; size: many; J: TRBJ2-7; DNA: TGCGCCAGCAGCTTACTCAGCGGGAGCACCTACGAGCAGTACTTC; CDR3: CASSLLSGSTYEQYF
V: TRBV5-1; D: -; size: few; J: TRBJ2-5; DNA: TGCGCCAGCAGCTCCTCCGGGTCCACGGAGACCCAGTACTTC; CDR3: CASSSSGSTETQYF
V: TRBV13; D: TRBD1; size: many; J: TRBJ1-2; DNA: TGTGCCAGCAGCTCTCGAGACAGGGCCTCCTATGGCTACACCTTC; CDR3: CASSSRDRASYGYTF
V: TRBV6-5; D: -; size: many; J: TRBJ2-3; DNA: TGTGCCAGCAGTTACCCGGGCGCAGATACGCAGTATTTT; CDR3: CASSYPGADTQYF
V: TRBV25-1; D: -; size: few; J: TRBJ2-1; DNA: TGTGCCAGCAGTGAAGGCGGAAAATACAATGAGCAGTTCTTC; CDR3: CASSEGGKYNEQFF
V: TRBV5-5; D: -; size: few; J: TRBJ1-1; DNA: TGTGCCAGCAGCGCAAGACAGTACCAGGGCACTGAAGCTTTCTTT; CDR3: CASSARQYQGTEAFF
V: TRBV12-3/TRBV12-4; D: TRBD1; size: many; J: TRBJ2-7; DNA: TGTGCCAGCAGGGCCAGGGGGCACGATAGCGAGCAGTACTTC; CDR3: CASRARGHDSEQYF
V: TRBV28; D: -; size: many; J: TRBJ2-7; DNA: TGTGCCAGCAGTTTTCGTCGTGGGGCGGGCTACGAGCAGTACTTC; CDR3: CASSFRRGAGYEQYF
V: TRBV30; D: -; size: many; J: TRBJ1-1; DNA: TGTGCCTGGGGGGAGAGAGAAGCTTTCTTT; CDR3: CAWGEREAFF
V: TRBV2; D: -; size: few; J: TRBJ2-7; DNA: TGTGCCAGCAGTGAATGGGGGGACAGCTCCTACGAGCAGTACTTC; CDR3: CASSEWGDSSYEQYF
V: TRBV29-1; D: -; size: -; J: TRBJ2-7; DNA: TGCAGCGCCGCGCGAGAGTACGAGCAGTACTTC; CDR3: CSAAREYEQYF
V: TRBV27; D: TRBD2; size: many; J: TRBJ2-1; DNA: TGTGCCAGCTGTCTAGCGGGGGCCTACAATGAGCAGTTCTTC; CDR3: CASCLAGAYNEQFF
V: TRBV28; D: -; size: many; J: TRBJ2-1; DNA: TGTGCCAGCAGGCCCCAGGGGTACAATGAGCAGTTCTTC; CDR3: CASRPQGYNEQFF
V: TRBV10-3; D: -; size: -; J: TRBJ2-7; DNA: TGTGCCATCAGACCCGGACAGCAATACGAGCAGTACTTC; CDR3: CAIRPGQQYEQYF
V: TRBV20-1; D: -; size: many; J: TRBJ1-5; DNA: TGCAGTGCTAGGTGGGGGGGAGATCAGCCCCAGCATTTT; CDR3: CSARWGGDQPQHF
V: TRBV12-3/TRBV12-4; D: TRBD1; size: -; J: TRBJ2-4; DNA: TGTGCCAGCACCCGGACAGGGGGCGTGAACATTCAGTACTTC; CDR3: CASTRTGGVNIQYF
V: TRBV4-3; D: -; size: few; J: TRBJ2-2; DNA: TGCGCCAGCAGCCAAGACAGCTTTAGAGAGCTGTTTTTT; CDR3: CASSQDSFRELFF